One sample yielded the 9 T cell receptor beta chains listed below, sequenced in a study of T cell repertoires in cytomegalovirus infection. One entry per CDR3 protein, called by TCRdb with MiXCR from the reads. The sample has some 600,000 distinct CDR3 sequences; 20% to 25% are singletons. The specimen was CD8+ T cells from PBMCs. The receptors come from a human donor in good health (CMV status not recorded). Some clones in this sample may be carry-over from other donors' samples.

This clonotype was counted only a few times. This rearrangement joins TRBV13 to TRBJ2-3; D call uncertain. The CDR3 covers 17 residues. Trimming removed 0 bases from V and 0 bases from J, with 13 bases in between. Germline loops: CDR1 PRHDT, CDR2 FYEKMQ (reference sequence). The CDR3 nucleotides are TGTGCCAGCAGCTTAGGACCGCAACTCCTTAGCACAGATACGCAGTATTTT. Translation: CASSLGPQLLSTDTQYF.

This clonotype was seen a handful of times. This chain links TRBV4-1 with TRBJ2-1; perhaps TRBD1 as D (5 bases). Between the trimmed V and J ends, which lost 6 bases and 2 bases, there was a span of 14 bases. The V gene's germline CDR1 is MGHRA and CDR2 YSYEKL. The CDR3 loop spans 15 amino acids. CDR3 residues: CASRQDTRAYNEQFF. CDR3 nucleotide sequence: TGCGCCAGCAGACAGGACACTCGGGCCTACAATGAGCAGTTCTTC.

This clonotype was recorded once. This may come from a read error, since a much larger clone is one base off. The genes are TRBV12-3 or TRBV12-4 and TRBJ2-3; D call uncertain. The CDR3 is made up of 13 amino acids. CDR3 protein: CVSSLPLTDTQYF. The CDR3 nucleotides read TGTGTCAGCAGTCTACCCCTGACCGATACGCAGTATTTT.

V is TRBV6-6 and J is TRBJ2-1; D is unclear. Germline V lookup: CDR1 MNHNY, CDR2 SVGAGI (reference sequence). Trimming pared 5 bases from V and 4 bases from J, leaving 12 bases between. CDR3 length: 14 residues. This chain's CDR3 is CASSDRVRYNEQFF. The CDR3 DNA sequence: TGTGCCAGCAGTGATCGGGTTCGGTACAATGAGCAGTTCTTC.

The chain joins TRBV7-9 to TRBJ1-2, with D unclear. This CDR3 has 15 residues. CDR1 is SEHNR, CDR2 FQNEAQ, per germline (reference sequence). With 1 base removed from V and 2 bases from J, the gap between germline ends came to 11 bases. Written as DNA, the CDR3 is TGTGCCAGCAGCTTAGGAGCCACCTTAAACTATGGCTACACCTTC. Translation gives CASSLGATLNYGYTF.

This clonotype was seen a single time. A read error may explain this, as a much larger clone is one base away. The chain recombines TRBV7-2 with TRBJ2-5; 9 positions match TRBD1. CDR1 and CDR2 from the germline V gene are SGHTA and FQGNSA. The junction had 6 bases not matched to a gene; V was cut back by 5 bases and J by 5 bases. This CDR3 is built from 14 residues. CDR3 protein: CASSGGQGRETQYF. The CDR3 DNA sequence: TGTGCCAGCAGCGGGGGACAGGGTAGGGAGACCCAGTACTTC.

This clonotype appeared many times. The chain couples TRBV7-9 to TRBJ1-2, with D tentatively TRBD1 (5 bases). Germline V gene lookup returns CDR1 SEHNR and CDR2 FQNEAQ (reference sequence). The CDR3 runs 16 residues. V was trimmed by 5 bases and J by 2 bases, leaving 18 bases between them. As DNA, the CDR3 is TGTGCCAGCAGCCCTAGACGGGGGGAGTTGAACTATGGCTACACCTTC. Protein: CASSPRRGELNYGYTF.

Points on this clonotype: This sequence may be a read error, since a much larger clone differs from it by one base. This chain joins TRBV7-9 and TRBJ2-3; D is possibly TRBD1 (6 bases). Germline CDR1 SEHNR, CDR2 FQNEAQ (reference sequence). This CDR3 contains 12 residues. The CDR3 DNA reads TGTGTCAGCAGGGACAACACAGATACGCAGTATTTT. This codes for CVSRDNTDTQYF.

This clonotype has only a few counts. This rearrangement joins TRBV9 to TRBJ2-3; D unclear. CDR3 length: 18 residues. Deletions cut 0 bases from V and 0 bases from J, with 17 bases between. From germline, CDR1 is SGDLS and CDR2 YYNGEE. CDR3 nucleotide sequence: TGTGCCAGCAGCGTAGAGCGCGGAAAAGGGTCTAGCACAGATACGCAGTATTTT. It encodes CASSVERGKGSSTDTQYF.